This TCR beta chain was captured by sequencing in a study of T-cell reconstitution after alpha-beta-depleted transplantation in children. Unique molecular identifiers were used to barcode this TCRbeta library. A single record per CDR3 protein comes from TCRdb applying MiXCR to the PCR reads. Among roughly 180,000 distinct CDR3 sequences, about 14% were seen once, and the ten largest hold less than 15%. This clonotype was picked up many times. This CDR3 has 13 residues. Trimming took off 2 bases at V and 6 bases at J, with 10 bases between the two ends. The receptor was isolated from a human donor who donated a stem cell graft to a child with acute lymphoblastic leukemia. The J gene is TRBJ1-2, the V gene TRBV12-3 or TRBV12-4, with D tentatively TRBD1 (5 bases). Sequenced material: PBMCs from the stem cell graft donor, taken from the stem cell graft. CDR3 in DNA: TGTGCCAGCAGTTTAAGGGGATCCGATGGCTACACCTTC. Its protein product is CASSLRGSDGYTF.